The present entry profiles one TCR beta chain with its context. Each CDR3 protein gets one entry after TCRdb re-called the RT-PCR reads with MiXCR. This sample has about 960,000 distinct CDR3 sequences; 15% to 20% occur once, and the top ten carry roughly 6.4%. This sample is drawn from a study of patients and donors after allogeneic stem cell transplantation. This CDR3 has 12 residues. With 6 bases removed from V and 10 bases from J, the gap between germline ends came to 15 bases. Material for sequencing was blood, either unsorted or a sorted T cell fraction (not recorded which). The chain recombines TRBV12-3 or TRBV12-4 with TRBJ1-1, with D possibly matching TRBD1 (5 bases). This sequence originates from a human donor who was either an allogeneic HSCT recipient or a stem cell or donor lymphocyte infusion donor (not recorded which). It is not recorded whose cells these are; they may come from a transplant donor. CDR3 loop: CASSPLGAIAFF. CDR3 DNA sequence: TGTGCCAGCAGCCCTTTAGGGGCGATAGCTTTCTTT.